Listed below are T cell receptor beta chains from one sample, sequenced in a study of blood T cell repertoires in COVID-19. Profiled with immunoSEQ multiplex PCR; TCRdb holds only in-frame clones, not every one. This sample has approximately 240,000 clones, with 70% to 90% found just once. Material for sequencing was peripheral blood. Receptors were obtained from a woman between 40 and 55 years old who had recovered from COVID-19. The CDR3 runs from the conserved cysteine through the conserved F or W. D genes are given only for firm matches. Clone size, where shown, is once, few, many, or a class for clones that have expanded.

CDR3nt	CDR3aa	abundance	j_gene	v_gene	len	d_gene
TGTGCCAGCAGGAGGGCGAGGTCTTACGAGCAGTACTTC	CASRRARSYEQYF	NA	TRBJ2-7	TRBV27	13	NA
TGTGCCAGCAGCTTAGCGCCAGGGGGTGCAGATACGCAGTATTTT	CASSLAPGGADTQYF	NA	TRBJ2-3	TRBV11-3	15	TRBD1
TGTGCCAGCTCATCTGGACAGAACAATGAAAAACTGTTTTTT	CASSSGQNNEKLFF	NA	TRBJ1-4	TRBV18	14	NA
TGCGCCAGCAGCTTGACAGGGGGTCATGGCTACACCTTC	CASSLTGGHGYTF	NA	TRBJ1-2	TRBV5-1	13	TRBD1
TGTGCCAGTAGTATATTCGTAACTAGCGGAACCTCTGGGGCCAACGTCCTGACTTTC	CASSIFVTSGTSGANVLTF	NA	TRBJ2-6	TRBV19	19	TRBD2
TGTGCCAGCAGCCGGCGGGACTCCTTCTACGAGCAGTACTTC	CASSRRDSFYEQYF	NA	TRBJ2-7	TRBV5-4	14	NA
TGCGCCAGCAGCTCAGAGCCCGGGACAGCCTCCTACGAGCAGTACTTC	CASSSEPGTASYEQYF	once	TRBJ2-7	TRBV5-1	16	TRBD1
TGTGCCAGCAGCTCCCGGGACTCCATAAATGAAAAACTGTTTTTT	CASSSRDSINEKLFF	once	TRBJ1-4	TRBV7-9	15	NA
TGTGCCAGCAGTTTACCCATTACAGGGACCACCTACGAGCAGTACTTC	CASSLPITGTTYEQYF	NA	TRBJ2-7	TRBV28	16	NA
TGTGCCAGCAGCTTGGGACAGGGGAACTACGAGCAGTACTTC	CASSLGQGNYEQYF	NA	TRBJ2-7	TRBV5-4	14	TRBD1